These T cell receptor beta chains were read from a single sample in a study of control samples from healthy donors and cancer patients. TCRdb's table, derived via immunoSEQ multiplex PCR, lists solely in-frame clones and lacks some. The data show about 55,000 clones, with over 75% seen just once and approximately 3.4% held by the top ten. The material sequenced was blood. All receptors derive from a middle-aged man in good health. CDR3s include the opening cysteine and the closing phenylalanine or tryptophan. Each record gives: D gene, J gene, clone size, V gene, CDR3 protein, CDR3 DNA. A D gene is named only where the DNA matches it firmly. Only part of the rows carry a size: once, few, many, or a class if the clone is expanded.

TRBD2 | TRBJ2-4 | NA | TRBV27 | CASSLAGKNIQYF | TGTGCCAGCAGCCTAGCGGGTAAAAACATTCAGTACTTC
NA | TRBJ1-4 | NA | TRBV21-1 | CATERGSGIEKLFF | TGTGCCACGGAGAGAGGGTCAGGTATCGAAAAACTGTTTTTT
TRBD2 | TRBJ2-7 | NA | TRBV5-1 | CASSPRTSASYEQYF | TGCGCCAGCAGCCCCCGGACTAGCGCCTCCTACGAGCAGTACTTC
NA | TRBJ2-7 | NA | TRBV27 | CASSLAGSSYEQYF | TGTGCCAGCAGTTTAGCCGGGAGCTCCTACGAGCAGTACTTC
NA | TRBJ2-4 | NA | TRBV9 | CASSVGRSLAKNIQYF | TGTGCCAGCAGCGTAGGAAGGTCTCTAGCCAAAAACATTCAGTACTTC
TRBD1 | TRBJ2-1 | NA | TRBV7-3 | CASSSGGHEQFF | TGTGCCAGCAGCTCAGGGGGCCATGAGCAGTTCTTC
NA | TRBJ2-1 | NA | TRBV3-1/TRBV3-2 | CASSRTTNSYNEQFF | TGTGCCAGCAGCCGGACCACTAACTCCTACAATGAGCAGTTCTTC
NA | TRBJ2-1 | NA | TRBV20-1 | CSARTEPEFF | TGCAGTGCTCGGACCGAACCGGAGTTCTTC
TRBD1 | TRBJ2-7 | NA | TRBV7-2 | CASSLVTGAYEQYF | TGTGCCAGCAGCTTAGTAACAGGGGCCTACGAGCAGTACTTC
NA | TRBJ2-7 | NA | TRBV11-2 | CASSPTLTVFYEQYF | TGTGCCAGCAGCCCTACGCTAACGGTTTTCTACGAGCAGTACTTC
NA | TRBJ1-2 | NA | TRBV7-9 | CASSSGAQGLNYGYTF | TGTGCCAGCAGCTCGGGGGCCCAAGGCCTTAACTATGGCTACACCTTC
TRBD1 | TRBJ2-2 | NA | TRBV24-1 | CATSDLPGQLTGELFF | TGTGCCACCAGTGATTTGCCGGGACAGCTGACCGGGGAGCTGTTTTTT
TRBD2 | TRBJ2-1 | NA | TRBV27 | CASSLSGRANNEQFF | TGTGCCAGCAGTTTATCCGGGAGGGCTAACAATGAGCAGTTCTTC
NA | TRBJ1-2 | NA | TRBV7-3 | CASSSSGDYGYTF | TGTGCCAGCAGCTCCTCAGGGGACTATGGCTACACCTTC
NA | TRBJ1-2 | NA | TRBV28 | CASSLVGSGPEGNYGYTF | TGTGCCAGCAGTTTAGTCGGGTCAGGGCCGGAGGGTAACTATGGCTACACCTTC
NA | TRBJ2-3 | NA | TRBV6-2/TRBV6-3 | CASSPTADTQYF | TGTGCCAGCAGCCCTACGGCAGATACGCAGTATTTT
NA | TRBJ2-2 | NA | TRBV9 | CASSPRLGINTGELFF | TGTGCCAGCAGCCCCCGACTTGGTATAAACACCGGGGAGCTGTTTTTT
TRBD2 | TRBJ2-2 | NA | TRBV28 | CASSRRLAGVPTTGELFF | TGTGCCAGCAGTCGTCGTCTAGCGGGAGTACCCACCACCGGGGAGCTGTTTTTT
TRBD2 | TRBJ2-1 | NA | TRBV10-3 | CAISESRLAGDNEQFF | TGTGCCATCAGTGAGTCTCGACTAGCGGGAGACAATGAGCAGTTCTTC
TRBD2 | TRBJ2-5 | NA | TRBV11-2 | CASSLDAGGSQETQYF | TGTGCCAGCAGCTTAGATGCGGGAGGGTCTCAAGAGACCCAGTACTTC
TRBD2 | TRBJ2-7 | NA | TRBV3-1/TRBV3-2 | CASSQVQRTSGRPPYEQYF | TGTGCCAGCAGCCAAGTACAAAGAACTAGCGGGAGACCGCCCTACGAGCAGTACTTC
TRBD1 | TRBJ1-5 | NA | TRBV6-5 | CASSTSQGDQPQHF | TGTGCCAGCAGCACCTCTCAGGGGGATCAGCCCCAGCATTTT
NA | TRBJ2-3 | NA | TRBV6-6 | CASASGLWVSTDTQYF | TGTGCCAGCGCCTCCGGACTCTGGGTGAGCACAGATACGCAGTATTTT
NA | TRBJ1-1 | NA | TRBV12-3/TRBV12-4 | CASSPDSHEAFF | TGTGCCAGCAGCCCGGACAGTCATGAAGCTTTCTTT
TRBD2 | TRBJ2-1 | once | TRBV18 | CASSPWLAGRGDEQFF | TGTGCCAGCTCACCGTGGCTAGCGGGACGTGGGGATGAGCAGTTCTTC
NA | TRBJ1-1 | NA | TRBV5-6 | CASSLPSKANTEAFF | TGTGCCAGCAGCTTGCCGTCCAAGGCGAACACTGAAGCTTTCTTT
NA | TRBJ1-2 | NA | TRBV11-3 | CASSLGTYPAGYTF | TGTGCCAGCAGCTTAGGCACCTACCCCGCGGGCTACACCTTC
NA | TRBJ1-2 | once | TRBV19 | CASSPTDWQPNYGYTF | TGTGCCAGTAGTCCTACCGACTGGCAGCCTAACTATGGCTACACCTTC
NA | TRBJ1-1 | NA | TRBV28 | CASSRDGSGAFF | TGTGCCAGCAGTCGGGACGGATCAGGGGCTTTCTTT
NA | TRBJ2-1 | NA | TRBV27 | CASSTQVSDEQFF | TGTGCCAGCAGTACCCAAGTGAGCGATGAGCAGTTCTTC
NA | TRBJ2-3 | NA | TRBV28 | CASSLWGTSTDTQYF | TGTGCCAGCAGTTTATGGGGGACTAGCACAGATACGCAGTATTTT
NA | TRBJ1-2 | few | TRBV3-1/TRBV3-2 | CASSQVTGPVNYGYTF | TGTGCCAGCAGCCAAGTAACAGGCCCCGTCAACTATGGCTACACCTTC
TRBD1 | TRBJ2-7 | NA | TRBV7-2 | CASGSQGAAYEQYF | TGTGCCAGCGGCTCACAGGGGGCTGCCTACGAGCAGTACTTC
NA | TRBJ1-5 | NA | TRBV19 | CASSDEREGPQDQPQHF | TGTGCCAGTAGTGATGAGCGGGAAGGTCCCCAGGATCAGCCCCAGCATTTT
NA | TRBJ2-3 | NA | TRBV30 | CAWSSLANTDTQYF | TGTGCCTGGAGTAGCCTAGCGAATACAGATACGCAGTATTTT
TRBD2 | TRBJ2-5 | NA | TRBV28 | CASSFLAGAAETQYF | TGTGCCAGCAGTTTTCTAGCGGGAGCGGCGGAGACCCAGTACTTC
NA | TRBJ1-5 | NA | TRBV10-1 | CASSEAGEGQPQHF | TGCGCCAGCAGTGAAGCCGGGGAAGGTCAGCCCCAGCATTTT
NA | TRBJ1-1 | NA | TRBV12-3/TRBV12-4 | CASSRTSNTEAFF | TGTGCCAGCAGTCGGACCTCGAACACTGAAGCTTTCTTT
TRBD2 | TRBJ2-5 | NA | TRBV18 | CASSPTILAGGETQYF | TGTGCCAGCTCACCGACGATACTAGCGGGAGGAGAGACCCAGTACTTC
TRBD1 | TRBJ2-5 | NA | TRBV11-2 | CASSSWDRGETQYF | TGTGCCAGCAGCTCATGGGACAGGGGAGAGACCCAGTACTTC
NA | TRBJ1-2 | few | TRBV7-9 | CASSSSTGTQLDYGYTF | TGTGCCAGCAGCTCCTCGACAGGAACCCAGCTTGACTATGGCTACACCTTC
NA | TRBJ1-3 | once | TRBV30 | CSLREGNTIYF | TGTTCGTTGAGGGAGGGAAACACCATATATTTT
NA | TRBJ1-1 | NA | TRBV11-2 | CASSPMAALNTEAFF | TGTGCCAGCAGCCCCATGGCAGCCTTGAACACTGAAGCTTTCTTT
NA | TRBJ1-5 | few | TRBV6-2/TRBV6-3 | CASSYSLDRTSNQPQHF | TGTGCCAGCAGTTACTCTCTTGACAGAACTAGCAATCAGCCCCAGCATTTT
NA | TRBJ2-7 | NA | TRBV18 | CASSPTGRGLAYEQYF | TGTGCCAGCTCACCAACCGGTAGGGGTTTAGCCTACGAGCAGTACTTC
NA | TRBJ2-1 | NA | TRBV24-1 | CATSDSPLYNEQFF | TGTGCCACCAGTGATTCACCGCTATACAATGAGCAGTTCTTC
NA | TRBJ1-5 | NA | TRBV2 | CASSESVRGWNQPQHF | TGTGCCAGCAGTGAGTCTGTGAGAGGGTGGAATCAGCCCCAGCATTTT
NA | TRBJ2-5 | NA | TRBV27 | CASSSPPQETQYF | TGTGCCAGCAGTTCCCCCCCGCAAGAGACCCAGTACTTC